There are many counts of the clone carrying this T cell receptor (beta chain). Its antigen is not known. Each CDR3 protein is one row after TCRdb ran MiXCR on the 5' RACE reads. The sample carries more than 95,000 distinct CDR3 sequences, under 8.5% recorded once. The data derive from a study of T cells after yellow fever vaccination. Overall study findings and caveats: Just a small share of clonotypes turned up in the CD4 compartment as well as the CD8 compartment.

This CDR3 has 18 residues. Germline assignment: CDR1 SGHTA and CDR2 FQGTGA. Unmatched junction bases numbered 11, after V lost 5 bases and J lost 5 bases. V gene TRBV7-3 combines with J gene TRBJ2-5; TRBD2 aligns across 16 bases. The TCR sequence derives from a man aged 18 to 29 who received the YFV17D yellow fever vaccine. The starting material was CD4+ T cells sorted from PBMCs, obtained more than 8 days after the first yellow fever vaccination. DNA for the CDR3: TGTGCCAGCAGCCCGGGGACTAGCGGGGGGGCCCGTGTGGAGACCCAGTACTTC. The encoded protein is CASSPGTSGGARVETQYF. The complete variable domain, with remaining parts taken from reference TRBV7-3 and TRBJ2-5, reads GAGVSQTPSNKVTEKGKYVELRCDPISGHTALYWYRQSLGQGPEFLIYFQGTGAADDSGLPNDRFFAVRPEGSVSTLKIQRTERGDSAVYLCASSPGTSGGARVETQYFGPGTRLLVL.